This TCR beta chain was sequenced for a study of T cells in Graves' hyperthyroidism and ophthalmopathy. Amplified TCR beta CDR3 regions derived from RNA transcripts. TCR CDR3 underwent first-round RT-PCR with the HTBI primer set. TCRdb re-called the multiplex PCR reads through MiXCR, storing one row per CDR3 protein. The sample yields over 400,000 distinct CDR3 sequences, 20% to 25% seen once. V shed 5 bases and J shed 7 bases, with 15 bases lying between them. The CDR3 has 14 amino acids. Germline V gene lookup returns CDR1 SGHTA and CDR2 FQGNSA. The study excluded patients with uncontrolled infection, other autoimmune disease, pregnancy or lactation. Diagnosis relied on clinical symptoms, serum thyroxine and TRAb, thyroid ultrasound and orbital computed tomography. This clonotype was found many times.

The receptor was derived from a woman aged 70-85 years with Graves' ophthalmopathy. The sequencing input was blood. The chain carries TRBV7-2 and TRBJ1-5; D is unclear. The CDR3 coding sequence is TGTGCCAGCAGCCAGCCCACCTTGCAGCAGCCCCAGCATTTT. Protein sequence: CASSQPTLQQPQHF. The full variable domain, completed using reference TRBV7-2 and TRBJ1-5, is GAGVSQSPSNKVTEKGKDVELRCDPISGHTALYWYRQSLGQGLEFLIYFQGNSAPDKSGLPSDRFSAERTGGSVSTLTIQRTQQEDSAVYLCASSQPTLQQPQHFGDGTRLSIL.